The sequence of this T cell receptor beta chain was determined in a study of blood T cell repertoires in COVID-19. Across the study: Material from acute and convalescent COVID-19 was sourced from the United States, Italy and Spain. From T cells, B-cell-depleted T cells, or PBMCs came the material, which was cDNA or gDNA.

Assignment of participants to cohorts was predicated upon participant-reported clinical history. Trimming stripped 3 bases from V and 1 base from J, with 12 bases between. The germline V gene has CDR1 SGHRS and CDR2 YFSETQ. The CDR3 has 15 residues. Assay used: immunoSEQ multiplex PCR; TCRdb lists only in-frame clones, some missing. The sample lists 250,000 or so clones, about 90% occurring once. The specimen was PBMCs or T cells enriched from blood (not recorded which). The source is a woman in her thirties or forties who had been exposed to COVID-19. The rearrangement joins TRBV5-1 to TRBJ2-3; D remains ambiguous. As DNA, the CDR3 is TGCGCCAGCAGCTCCCACCTACCGGGCACAGATACGCAGTATTTT. It translates to CASSSHLPGTDTQYF.